The 11 T cell receptor beta chains below all came from one sample that was sequenced in a study of regulatory T cells in long-lasting Graves disease. Time point meaning: newly diagnosed GD, antithyroid drugs for less than 3 months. The TCR library was prepared using RNA isolated from PBMCs. Assembly of TCR beta libraries relied on iRepertoire HTBI primers together with Arm-PCR of CDR3 regions. MiXCR, run by TCRdb on the multiplex PCR reads, gives a single entry per CDR3 protein. Of approximately 540,000 distinct CDR3 sequences listed, around 12% are singletons. These same records also appear under a second study, on T cells in Graves' hyperthyroidism and ophthalmopathy.

This material consisted of peripheral blood mononuclear cells (PBMCs), taken at new diagnosis, from a patient treated with antithyroid drugs. Receptors originate from a woman aged 25 to 39 with Graves disease.

The sample holds many counts of this clonotype. V usage is TRBV19 and J usage is TRBJ2-7; D may be TRBD1 or TRBD2 (5 bases each). The germline V gene encodes CDR1 LNHDA and CDR2 SQIVND (reference sequence). V lost 10 bases, J lost 6 bases, and 22 bases lay in between. The CDR3 contains 14 residues. CDR3 DNA sequence: TGTGCCACTCGACCGGGATTCGGGACCGGCGAGCAGTACTTC. As protein: CATRPGFGTGEQYF.

Ten or more counts support this clonotype. The chain carries TRBV3-1 and TRBJ2-3, with D possibly TRBD2 on 7 matching bases. This CDR3 is 15 amino acids long. Looked up from germline, CDR1 is LGHDT and CDR2 is YNNKEL (reference sequence). Trimming removed 4 bases at V and 7 bases at J, with 18 bases between. CDR3 loop: CASSLGGGGMYTQYF. The CDR3 DNA is TGTGCCAGCAGCCTAGGGGGGGGGGGGATGTATACGCAGTATTTT.

This clonotype was observed many times. This CDR3 is CASSLVPGQDVNEQFF. CDR3 bases: TGCGCCAGCAGCTTGGTCCCCGGGCAAGATGTCAATGAGCAGTTCTTC. The chain employs TRBV5-1 and TRBJ2-1, with no clear D. V lost 0 bases, J lost 6 bases, and 16 bases lay in between. The CDR3 has 16 amino acids. Germline CDR1 is SGHRS and CDR2 is YFSETQ.

This clonotype was detected many times. The rearrangement uses TRBV15 and TRBJ2-1; D gene ambiguous. The length of the CDR3 is 13 residues. Trimming cost V 0 bases and J 4 bases, with 4 bases left between them. CDR1 is LNHNV and CDR2 is YYDKDF in the germline V gene (reference sequence). The CDR3 bases are TGTGCCACCAGCAGAGACAGTTACAATGAGCAGTTCTTC. It translates to CATSRDSYNEQFF.

The table lists this clonotype with many counts. The chain has TRBV11-2 and TRBJ1-4; D is ambiguous. There are 13 residues in the CDR3. Germline-derived CDR1 and CDR2 are SGHAT and FQNNGV. With 5 bases removed from V and 4 bases from J, the gap between germline ends came to 8 bases. CDR3 residues: CASSPSINEKLFF. The CDR3 DNA is TGTGCCAGCAGCCCGAGTATTAATGAAAAACTGTTTTTT.

The rearrangement links TRBV6-1 to TRBJ1-5, with D perhaps matching TRBD1 (6 bases). Germline V lookup: CDR1 MNHNS, CDR2 SASEGT. The CDR3 sequence is 15 residues long. The V and J ends lost 6 bases and 7 bases respectively, with 19 bases between them. This chain's CDR3 is CASSDRFPIQQPQHF. The CDR3 DNA is TGTGCCAGCAGCGACAGGTTCCCCATTCAGCAGCCCCAGCATTTT.

The chain combines TRBV20-1 with TRBJ2-1; D call uncertain. V was cut by 0 bases and J by 0 bases, with 15 bases left in between. The germline CDR1 and CDR2 sequences are DFQATT and SNEGSKA (reference sequence). This CDR3 has 17 amino acids. DNA for the CDR3: TGCAGTGCTAGAGATTTCGGGCCGCGTCGCTCCTACAATGAGCAGTTCTTC. Protein sequence: CSARDFGPRRSYNEQFF.

This clonotype came up a few times. The V gene is TRBV12-5, the J gene TRBJ2-2; the match to TRBD2 covers 16 bases. The CDR3 sequence is 19 residues long. Trimming at V came to 2 bases and at J to 6 bases, leaving 9 bases not matched to a gene. The germline gives CDR1 LGHNT, CDR2 FRNRAP. For the CDR3, the DNA is TGTGCTAGTGGTTTGATGGGACTAGCGGGAGGGCCGGTCCCCGGGGAGCTGTTTTTT. Encoded protein: CASGLMGLAGGPVPGELFF.

At least ten counts were recorded for this clonotype. V and J are TRBV7-9 and TRBJ2-1; 10 nucleotides align to TRBD1. The CDR3 totals 13 residues. V dropped 8 bases and J dropped 5; count of bases not matched to a gene: 3. Per the germline V gene, CDR1 is SEHNR and CDR2 is FQNEAQ (reference sequence). DNA for the CDR3: TGTGCCAGCTTGGGACAGGGGAACAATGAGCAGTTCTTC. This encodes CASLGQGNNEQFF.

The V call is TRBV20-1, the J call TRBJ2-3; 11 nucleotides align to TRBD1. Germline V gives CDR1 DFQATT, CDR2 SNEGSKA (reference sequence). This CDR3 is built from 14 residues. J lost 4 bases, V lost 4 bases, and 4 bases had no gene match. The CDR3, as DNA: TGCAGTGCTACGGACAGGGGGCGAGCAGATACGCAGTATTTT. It is translated as CSATDRGRADTQYF.

This clonotype was detected ten times or more. The chain links TRBV28 to TRBJ2-7; 8 nucleotides align to TRBD1. The CDR3 loop spans 13 amino acids. Trimming removed 6 bases from V and 6 bases from J; junction bases left unmatched: 7. CDR1 and CDR2 from the germline V gene are MDHEN and SYDVKM. This CDR3 reads CASSAGGGVEQYF. For the CDR3, the DNA is TGTGCCAGCAGCGCAGGGGGCGGCGTCGAGCAGTACTTC.